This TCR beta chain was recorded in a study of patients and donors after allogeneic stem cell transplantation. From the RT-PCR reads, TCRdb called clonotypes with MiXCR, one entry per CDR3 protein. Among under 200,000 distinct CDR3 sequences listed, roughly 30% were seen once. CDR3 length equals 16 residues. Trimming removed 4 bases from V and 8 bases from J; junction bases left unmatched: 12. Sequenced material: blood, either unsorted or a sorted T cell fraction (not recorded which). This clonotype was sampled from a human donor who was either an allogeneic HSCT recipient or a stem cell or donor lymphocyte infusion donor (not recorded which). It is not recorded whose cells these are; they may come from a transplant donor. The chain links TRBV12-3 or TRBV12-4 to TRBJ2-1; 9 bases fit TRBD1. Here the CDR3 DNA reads TGTGCCAGCAGTTCGTCCGTGAGACAGGGGGGCCATGAGCAGTTCTTC. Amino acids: CASSSSVRQGGHEQFF.